The 32 T cell receptor beta chains in this list originate from one sample, sequenced in a study of low-dose radiotherapy and immunotherapy resistance in tumors. First-strand cDNA relied on TRAV- and TRBV-specific primers spanning alpha and beta chains. The authors amplified TCRs for 15 to 25 PCR cycles with a constant-region primer and a V-primer adapter. TCRdb re-analysed the reads in MiXCR, keeping a single row per CDR3 protein. The sample shows around 83,000 distinct CDR3 sequences, about 19% of them seen only once. Time point indicated: before trial treatment. This specimen consisted of PBMCs, obtained before treatment. The receptors derive from a male donor with prostate cancer.

Details on this clonotype: This likely stems from a read error, as it lies one base from a far larger clone. V usage is TRBV7-9 and J usage is TRBJ2-1; D may be TRBD1 or TRBD2 (5 bases each). Germline V gene data show CDR1 as SEHNR and CDR2 as FQNEAQ (reference sequence). The length of the CDR3 is 13 residues. The V end lost 3 bases, the J end lost 10 bases, and 13 bases lay between the germline ends. CDR3 loop: CASSLAGSYEQFF. The CDR3, as DNA: TGTGCCAGCAGCTTGGCAGGGAGCTACGAGCAGTTCTTC.

This clonotype has at least ten counts. The rearrangement joins TRBV11-3 to TRBJ2-1; 7 nucleotides align to TRBD2. The length of the CDR3 is 15 residues. Per germline, CDR1 SGHNT and CDR2 YENEEA. Trimming cost V 5 bases and J 5 bases; bases outside gene matches: 9. CDR3 sequence (DNA): TGTGCCAGCAGCCCTACTAGCGCCCAGGACAATGAGCAGTTCTTC. Translating it yields CASSPTSAQDNEQFF. The full variable domain, with the rest looked up from reference TRBV11-3 and TRBJ2-1, is EAGVVQSPRYKIIEKKQPVAFWCNPISGHNTLYWYLQNLGQGPELLIRYENEEAVDDSQLPKDRFSAERLKGVDSTLKIQPAELGDSAVYLCASSPTSAQDNEQFFGPGTRLTVL.

This clonotype was seen many times. The genes are TRBV20-1 and TRBJ1-2, with TRBD1 matching over 7 bases. This CDR3 contains 15 residues. Germline values: CDR1 DFQATT, CDR2 SNEGSKA (reference sequence). V dropped 7 bases and J dropped 4; count of bases not matched to a gene: 15. CDR3 in amino acids: CSVSQSHRGPYGYTF. DNA for the CDR3: TGCAGTGTTAGTCAGTCGCACAGGGGCCCCTATGGCTACACCTTC.

This clonotype was found many times. The chain carries TRBV11-2 and TRBJ2-3, with 14 bases identical to TRBD2. CDR3 size: 16 residues. Germline assignment: CDR1 SGHAT and CDR2 FQNNGV. With 3 bases clipped from V and 8 bases from J, the junction kept 7 bases outside the gene matches. For the CDR3, the DNA is TGTGCCAGCAGCTTTGGGACTAGCGGGAGCCTTATTACGCAGTATTTT. This encodes CASSFGTSGSLITQYF.

This clonotype was detected many times. The V and J genes are TRBV4-1 and TRBJ2-5, with D possibly being TRBD2 (6 bases). There are 16 residues in the CDR3. V was cut by 1 base and J by 4 bases, with 16 bases left in between. Germline loops: CDR1 MGHRA, CDR2 YSYEKL. The CDR3 DNA is TGCGCCAGCAGCCAAGTAGGCGGGGTGCCTACAGAGACCCAGTACTTC. This codes for CASSQVGGVPTETQYF.

The sample holds many counts of this clonotype. The junction departs from germline at one end; a sequencing error may be responsible. The chain is built from TRBV5-3 and TRBJ1-2; 7 positions agree with TRBD1. TRBV5-3 belongs to the ORF category, with a function that is uncertain. The CDR3 is made up of 14 amino acids. CDR3 in amino acids: CASSLDTGASGYTF. CDR3 DNA: TGTGCCAGCAGCTTGGATACAGGGGCCAGTGGCTACACCTTC.

This clonotype was detected many times. V usage is TRBV5-1 and J usage is TRBJ2-2, with a possible D match to TRBD2 (6 bases). Per the germline V gene, CDR1 is SGHRS and CDR2 is YFSETQ. The CDR3 totals 18 residues. The V gene lost 0 bases and the J gene lost 4 bases, with 19 bases spanning the gap. The CDR3 loop reads CASSLVPSGPAGTGELFF. The CDR3 bases are TGCGCCAGCAGCTTGGTACCAAGCGGGCCGGCGGGCACCGGGGAGCTGTTTTTT.

V gene TRBV11-3 combines with J gene TRBJ2-1, with 8 bases lining up with TRBD1. Germline V gene lookup returns CDR1 SGHNT and CDR2 YENEEA. The V and J ends lost 0 bases and 9 bases, in that order; junction bases with no gene match: 7. This CDR3 comprises 15 residues. The CDR3 DNA is TGTGCCAGCAGCTTAGATCGGCAGGGGGCCGGTGAGCAGTTCTTC. Its translation: CASSLDRQGAGEQFF.

This clonotype has ten or more counts. This sequence joins TRBV28 and TRBJ2-1, with 12 bases fitting TRBD2. CDR1 is MDHEN and CDR2 is SYDVKM in the germline V gene. The CDR3 has 15 residues. V gave up 4 bases and J gave up 6 bases; unmatched junction bases: 4. CDR3 in DNA: TGTGCCAGCAGTTCCGCGACTAGCGGGAGCAATGAGCAGTTCTTC. This sequence encodes CASSSATSGSNEQFF. Using reference TRBV28 and TRBJ2-1 for the parts outside the CDR3, the full variable domain is DVKVTQSSRYLVKRTGEKVFLECVQDMDHENMFWYRQDPGLGLRLIYFSYDVKMKEKGDIPEGYSVSREKKERFSLILESASTNQTSMYLCASSSATSGSNEQFFGPGTRLTVL.

This clonotype was counted at least ten times. The genes are TRBV3-1 and TRBJ1-2; 8 bases match TRBD1. V was pared by 1 base and J by 5 bases, with 3 bases of the junction left unmatched. The CDR3 runs 14 residues. Germline V gives CDR1 LGHDT, CDR2 YNNKEL (reference sequence). The CDR3 nucleotides read TGTGCCAGCAGCCAAGGGAACAGGGGGTATGGCTACACCTTC. Amino acid sequence: CASSQGNRGYGYTF.

This clonotype was counted ten times or more. The chain links TRBV5-6 to TRBJ1-2; D call uncertain. Germline V CDR1 and CDR2: SGHDT, YYEEEE. V lost 4 bases to trimming and J lost 4 bases, with 5 bases between them. The CDR3 runs to 11 residues. In nucleotides, the CDR3 is TGTGCCAGCAGCCTTCGCTATGGCTACACCTTC. It encodes CASSLRYGYTF.

J is TRBJ2-5 and V is TRBV15; D possibly corresponds to TRBD2 (5 bases). CDR1 and CDR2 (germline): LNHNV, YYDKDF (reference sequence). The CDR3 contains 14 residues. Trimming pared 3 bases from V and 4 bases from J, leaving 12 bases between. CDR3 region: CATSSLRALETQYF. For the CDR3, the DNA is TGTGCCACCAGCAGCTTGAGGGCGTTAGAGACCCAGTACTTC.

At least ten counts were recorded for this clonotype. The chain employs TRBV19 and TRBJ2-3; D remains unclear. The CDR3 runs 12 residues. Germline loops: CDR1 LNHDA, CDR2 SQIVND (reference sequence). The V end lost 5 bases, the J end lost 4 bases, and 7 bases lay between the germline ends. Here the CDR3 reads CASSSVPDTQYF. The DNA of the CDR3 is TGTGCCAGTAGTTCGGTCCCAGATACGCAGTATTTT.

This clonotype occurred many times. The chain is built from TRBV6-2 or TRBV6-3 and TRBJ1-2; possible D gene TRBD1, 5 bases. Per the germline V gene, CDR1 is MNHEY and CDR2 is SVGEGT. Trimming took off 0 bases at V and 5 bases at J, with 13 bases between the two ends. This CDR3 has 15 residues. The chain's CDR3 is CASSYSAGPLYGYTF. The CDR3 DNA reads as TGTGCCAGCAGTTACTCGGCAGGGCCCCTGTATGGCTACACCTTC.

CDR3: CASSTRTSDSYNEQFF. The CDR3 region has the DNA TGTGCCAGTAGTACCCGGACTAGCGACTCCTACAATGAGCAGTTCTTC. The V gene is TRBV19, the J gene TRBJ2-1; 9 positions match TRBD2. This CDR3 has 16 residues. Germline V gene lookup returns CDR1 LNHDA and CDR2 SQIVND (reference sequence). J was trimmed by 0 bases and V by 4 bases; bases with no gene match: 4.

Many counts were recorded for this clonotype. The chain carries TRBV7-9 and TRBJ2-3, with a weak D call TRBD2 (6 bases). The germline V gene has CDR1 SEHNR and CDR2 FQNEAQ (reference sequence). V was pared by 5 bases and J by 6 bases, with 27 bases between. The CDR3 consists of 18 residues. CDR3 sequence: CASSLLPGEGRGWDTQYF. CDR3 in DNA: TGTGCCAGCAGCCTTCTCCCGGGAGAGGGGCGAGGCTGGGATACGCAGTATTTT.

The table lists this clonotype with many counts. The chain recombines TRBV6-2 or TRBV6-3 with TRBJ2-3, with D unclear. This CDR3 comprises 15 residues. V lost 5 bases and J 1 base, leaving 13 bases between the germline ends. Germline V gene lookup returns CDR1 MNHEY and CDR2 SVGEGT. The CDR3, as DNA: TGTGCCAGCAGTACGGCAGGCAGCGGCACAGATACGCAGTATTTT. Translated: CASSTAGSGTDTQYF.

At least ten counts were recorded for this clonotype. J is TRBJ1-2 and V is TRBV27, with 11 bases that match TRBD1. From germline, CDR1 is MNHEY and CDR2 SMNVEV (reference sequence). The CDR3 sequence is 14 residues long. J gave up 4 bases and V 6 bases, and 4 bases lay outside the gene matches. This CDR3 is CASRRTGGFYGYTF. CDR3 bases: TGTGCCAGCAGACGGACAGGGGGCTTCTATGGCTACACCTTC.

At least ten counts were recorded for this clonotype. The V gene is TRBV2, the J gene TRBJ2-2; TRBD2 aligns across 7 bases. Per the germline V gene, CDR1 is SNHLY and CDR2 is FYNNEI. The ends lost 7 bases at V and 6 bases at J; junction bases unmatched: 11. The CDR3 length is 15 residues. The CDR3 loop reads CASNFMGLLSGELFF. In DNA, the CDR3 is TGTGCCAGCAACTTTATGGGACTACTATCCGGGGAGCTGTTTTTT.

For this clonotype: A read error may be the cause here, since a much bigger clone is one base away. V usage is TRBV7-2 and J usage is TRBJ1-1; no clear D gene. The V gene's germline CDR1 is SGHTA and CDR2 FQGNSA. This CDR3 contains 13 residues. Trimming cost V 3 bases and J 1 base, with 6 bases left between them. The CDR3, as DNA: TGTGCCAGCAGCTTCTACAGGAACACTGAAGCTTTCTTT. It codes for CASSFYRNTEAFF.

This clonotype has a count of ten or more. This chain uses TRBV29-1 with TRBJ2-3, with D perhaps matching TRBD2 (5 bases). CDR1 and CDR2 from the germline V gene are SQVTM and ANQGSEA. V gave up 3 bases and J gave up 3 bases, with 13 bases separating them. The CDR3 contains 14 residues. CDR3 in amino acids: CSVDPPSGTDTQYF. For the CDR3, the DNA is TGCAGCGTTGACCCTCCGTCGGGGACAGATACGCAGTATTTT.

This clonotype was detected ten times or more. The chain carries TRBV19 and TRBJ2-7; TRBD1 matches 9 bases. The CDR3 spans 15 residues. CDR1 and CDR2 (germline): LNHDA, SQIVND (reference sequence). After removal of 5 bases from V and 3 bases from J, the junction contained 8 bases not matched to a gene. For the CDR3, the DNA is TGTGCCAGTAGTCGGGGGGACAGGGCAAACTACGAGCAGTACTTC. As protein: CASSRGDRANYEQYF.

This clonotype was recorded many times. The chain combines TRBV20-1 with TRBJ2-1; no reliable D call. The CDR3 loop spans 12 amino acids. Germline CDR1 reads DFQATT; CDR2 reads SNEGSKA (reference sequence). V gave up 6 bases and J gave up 3 bases, with 9 bases separating them. The CDR3 spells CSAKTDYNEQFF. The CDR3, as DNA: TGCAGTGCCAAGACTGACTACAATGAGCAGTTCTTC.

This clonotype was seen only a few times. V is TRBV6-2 or TRBV6-3 and J is TRBJ2-1, with TRBD1 as a possible D gene (5 bases). V lost 8 bases and J 15 bases, leaving 20 bases between the germline ends. Germline assignment: CDR1 MNHEY and CDR2 SVGEGT. The CDR3 runs to 12 residues. This chain's CDR3 is CASGAGRQRLFF. The CDR3 DNA reads TGTGCCAGCGGGGCTGGAAGACAGAGGCTGTTCTTC.

This clonotype was detected a few times. This chain links TRBV5-4 with TRBJ1-1, with D possibly being TRBD1 (6 bases). This CDR3 spans 13 amino acids. Deletions cut 2 bases from V and 4 bases from J, with 9 bases between. CDR1 and CDR2 (germline): SGHNT, YYREEE (reference sequence). The DNA for the CDR3 is TGTGCCAGCAGCTTCCAGGGGTTCACTGAAGCTTTCTTT. Its protein is CASSFQGFTEAFF.

This clonotype was recorded many times. This rearrangement joins TRBV12-5 to TRBJ2-2; 9 nucleotides match TRBD2. The CDR3 is 16 amino acids. The germline CDR1 and CDR2 sequences are LGHNT and FRNRAP. V shed 6 bases, J shed 6 bases, and the junction held 11 bases outside the gene matches. The CDR3, as DNA: TGTGCTAGTGGCGAACCCGTAGCGGGAGTGGCCGGGGAGCTGTTTTTT. This codes for CASGEPVAGVAGELFF.

This clonotype was counted many times. The CDR3 loop is CASSYGRVGNQPQHF. The CDR3 nucleotides are TGTGCCAGCAGTTACGGCAGGGTTGGCAATCAGCCCCAGCATTTT. The chain recombines TRBV6-2 or TRBV6-3 with TRBJ1-5; D is perhaps TRBD1 (5 bases). Trimming left V 2 bases short and J 2 bases short, with 10 bases between. The CDR3 length is 15 residues. Germline lookup yields CDR1 MNHEY and CDR2 SVGEGT.

This clonotype was detected many times. This rearrangement joins TRBV5-1 to TRBJ1-1; a weak D match, TRBD1 (6 bases). The CDR3 is made up of 17 amino acids. V was pared by 2 bases and J by 0 bases, with 17 bases between. The V gene's germline CDR1 is SGHRS and CDR2 YFSETQ. The CDR3 bases are TGCGCCAGCAGCTTAGATGGGGGCCAGATTATGAACACTGAAGCTTTCTTT. It yields the protein CASSLDGGQIMNTEAFF.

This clonotype came up many times. V is TRBV5-1 and J is TRBJ2-5; perhaps TRBD2 as D (6 bases). CDR3 length: 15 residues. Per the germline V gene, CDR1 is SGHRS and CDR2 is YFSETQ. The V gene lost 2 bases and the J gene lost 4 bases, with 15 bases spanning the gap. Here the CDR3 reads CASSFGGSGGETQYF. The DNA for the CDR3 is TGCGCCAGCAGCTTCGGAGGGAGCGGCGGAGAGACCCAGTACTTC.

This clonotype was seen at least ten times. The chain links TRBV7-2 to TRBJ1-1; D unclear. This CDR3 spans 13 amino acids. Trimming took off 1 base at V and 6 bases at J, with 9 bases between the two ends. Germline V gene data show CDR1 as SGHTA and CDR2 as FQGNSA. The CDR3 DNA reads as TGTGCCAGCAGCTTAGGGCGAACCGCTGAAGCTTTCTTT. This encodes CASSLGRTAEAFF.

This clonotype was found many times. V and J are TRBV20-1 and TRBJ2-3, with D maybe TRBD2 (7 bases). Germline lookup yields CDR1 DFQATT and CDR2 SNEGSKA (reference sequence). This CDR3 region has 14 residues. V lost 0 bases and J lost 4, with 11 bases in between. CDR3 in DNA: TGCAGTGCTAGAGATCGGGGGGCAGCAGATACGCAGTATTTT. Protein: CSARDRGAADTQYF.

This clonotype was counted many times. V gene TRBV29-1 combines with J gene TRBJ1-1; 9 nucleotides align to TRBD1. V gave up 5 bases and J gave up 3 bases; unmatched junction bases: 4. Germline V gene sequence: CDR1 SQVTM, CDR2 ANQGSEA. The CDR3 is 13 amino acids. CDR3 DNA sequence: TGCAGCGTTCCGGACAGGGGCGACACTGAAGCTTTCTTT. This gives the protein CSVPDRGDTEAFF.